Shown below are 20 T cell receptor beta chains from a single sample sequenced in a study of blood T cell repertoires in COVID-19. The method was immunoSEQ multiplex PCR; TCRdb's version includes in-frame clones alone and lacks a portion of them. Here the sample spans 330,000 or so clones, 88% being singletons. The material sequenced was PBMCs or T cells enriched from blood (not recorded which). The receptors stem from a man aged 25 to 40 who had recovered from COVID-19.

The J gene is TRBJ2-1, the V gene TRBV11-3; possible D gene TRBD1, 6 bases. Between the trimmed V and J ends, which lost 5 bases and 8 bases, there was a span of 16 bases. Germline V gene sequence: CDR1 SGHNT, CDR2 YENEEA. The CDR3 sequence is 14 residues long. CDR3 region: CASSRVGAGDEQFF. The CDR3 coding sequence is TGTGCCAGCAGCCGGGTGGGGGCCGGCGATGAGCAGTTCTTC.

The chain joins TRBV9 to TRBJ1-6; 10 bases map to TRBD1. V lost 0 bases and J lost 10; bases outside the gene matches: 4. The length of the CDR3 is 15 residues. Germline V gene lookup returns CDR1 SGDLS and CDR2 YYNGEE. CDR3 sequence (DNA): TGTGCCAGCAGCGTAGGACAGGGGGCGAAATCACCCCTCCACTTT. It specifies CASSVGQGAKSPLHF.

The chain carries TRBV7-9 and TRBJ2-4, with 7 nucleotides matching TRBD1. This CDR3 comprises 12 residues. V gave up 6 bases and J gave up 7 bases; unmatched junction bases: 3. CDR1 and CDR2 from the germline V gene are SEHNR and FQNEAQ (reference sequence). The CDR3 here is CASSPTGNIQYF. The CDR3 DNA sequence: TGTGCCAGCAGTCCGACAGGGAACATTCAGTACTTC.

The V gene is TRBV7-2, the J gene TRBJ2-7; D possibly corresponds to TRBD2 (7 bases). The CDR3 has 15 residues. Between the trimmed V and J ends, which lost 7 bases and 2 bases, there was a span of 18 bases. CDR1 is SGHTA, CDR2 FQGNSA, per germline. CDR3 region: CASNIGGGGPYEQYF. CDR3 nucleotides: TGTGCCAGCAATATTGGGGGCGGGGGCCCCTACGAGCAGTACTTC.

This chain links TRBV3-1 (or the pseudogene TRBV3-2) with TRBJ2-1; D is perhaps TRBD2 (6 bases). Trimming shortened V by 5 bases and J by 8 bases, and 13 bases separated the two germline ends. The CDR3 is 13 amino acids. In germline, CDR1 is LGHDT, CDR2 YNNKEL (reference sequence). The CDR3 is CASSKTSSYEQFF. For the CDR3, the DNA is TGTGCCAGCAGCAAGACTAGTTCCTATGAGCAGTTCTTC.

The V call is TRBV10-1, the J call TRBJ2-7; 10 bases are a match to TRBD2. Germline CDR1 and CDR2: WNHNN and SYGVQD (reference sequence). This CDR3 is built from 13 residues. Unmatched junction bases numbered 5, after V lost 0 bases and J lost 12 bases. The CDR3 is CASSESLAGALYF. The DNA for the CDR3 is TGCGCCAGCAGTGAGTCCCTAGCGGGGGCTCTGTACTTC.

This chain uses TRBV25-1 with TRBJ2-2; TRBD1 agrees at 7 bases. Germline values: CDR1 MGHDK, CDR2 SYGVNS. V lost 5 bases, J lost 5 bases, and 5 bases stayed unmatched. The CDR3 is made up of 14 amino acids. In DNA, the CDR3 is TGTGCCAGCAGTCTGACAGGGACGACCGGGGAGCTGTTTTTT. Its translation: CASSLTGTTGELFF.

This chain uses TRBV27 with TRBJ1-5; D remains ambiguous. The V end was cut by 5 bases, the J end by 3 bases, with 11 bases between. The germline V gene has CDR1 MNHEY and CDR2 SMNVEV (reference sequence). This CDR3 region has 14 residues. The CDR3: CASSRTRYNQPQHF. DNA of the CDR3: TGTGCCAGCAGTAGGACTCGTTACAATCAGCCCCAGCATTTT.

This chain links TRBV10-3 with TRBJ1-6, with 8 bases fitting TRBD1. Germline V gives CDR1 ENHRY, CDR2 SYGVKD. V shed 10 bases and J 9 bases; nucleotides not matched to a gene: 11. This CDR3 comprises 14 residues. In DNA, the CDR3 is TGTGCCACCGGGCCCGGACAGGGAGGTTCACCCCTCCACTTT. Its protein is CATGPGQGGSPLHF.

V gene TRBV27 combines with J gene TRBJ2-7, with a weak D call TRBD1 (6 bases). The V end was cut by 7 bases, the J end by 5 bases, with 15 bases between. Germline V gene data show CDR1 as MNHEY and CDR2 as SMNVEV (reference sequence). The CDR3 loop spans 13 amino acids. CDR3 residues: CASTNRGSNEQYF. CDR3 nucleotides: TGTGCCAGCACCAATAGGGGGTCCAACGAGCAGTACTTC.

This chain connects TRBV28 to TRBJ1-3; tentative D call: TRBD1 (6 bases). Per germline, CDR1 MDHEN and CDR2 SYDVKM. V lost 7 bases and J 0 bases, leaving 13 bases between the germline ends. CDR3 length: 15 residues. The chain's CDR3 is CASTRGQLSGNTIYF. CDR3 in DNA: TGTGCCAGCACCCGAGGACAGCTCTCTGGAAACACCATATATTTT. The entire variable domain, with the rest obtained from reference TRBV28 and TRBJ1-3, is as follows: DVKVTQSSRYLVKRTGEKVFLECVQDMDHENMFWYRQDPGLGLRLIYFSYDVKMKEKGDIPEGYSVSREKKERFSLILESASTNQTSMYLCASTRGQLSGNTIYFGEGSWLTVV.

The chain combines TRBV7-6 with TRBJ2-1, with TRBD1 matching 8 bases. V lost 3 bases to trimming and J lost 7 bases; unmatched junction nucleotides: 8. CDR3 length equals 15 residues. CDR1 is SGHVS and CDR2 is FNYEAQ in the germline V gene. The CDR3 sequence is CASSFGQGLKNEQFF. Written as DNA, the CDR3 is TGTGCCAGCAGCTTCGGACAGGGCCTGAAAAATGAGCAGTTCTTC.

This chain uses TRBV7-2 with TRBJ1-5, with D possibly being TRBD1 (5 bases). Per germline, CDR1 SGHTA and CDR2 FQGNSA. This CDR3 contains 14 residues. Trimming left V 5 bases short and J 0 bases short, with 8 bases between. This CDR3 is CASSNRYSNQPQHF. The CDR3 DNA is TGTGCCAGCAGCAACAGGTATAGCAATCAGCCCCAGCATTTT.

V usage is TRBV30 and J usage is TRBJ1-2; tentatively, D is TRBD1 (6 bases). V shed 2 bases and J shed 8 bases, with 9 bases lying between them. The CDR3 totals 11 residues. The germline V gene encodes CDR1 GTSNPN and CDR2 SVGIG (reference sequence). CDR3 sequence: CAWSYREGYTF. CDR3 DNA: TGTGCCTGGAGTTACAGGGAAGGCTACACCTTC.

The chain carries TRBV30 and TRBJ1-2; D is unresolved. Trimming shortened V by 6 bases and J by 4 bases, and 9 bases separated the two germline ends. Germline CDR1 is GTSNPN and CDR2 is SVGIG (reference sequence). The CDR3 is made up of 11 amino acids. The CDR3 loop is CACLDGYGYTF. CDR3 DNA: TGTGCCTGCCTAGATGGCTATGGCTACACCTTC.

This clone has only one observation. The V and J genes are TRBV14 and TRBJ2-5; tentative D call: TRBD1 (5 bases). V was shortened by 1 base and J by 5 bases, with 20 bases between the two germline ends. The germline V gene has CDR1 SGHDN and CDR2 FVKESK. The CDR3 has 17 amino acids. DNA for the CDR3: TGTGCCAGCAGCCAAGGGCTTGCGACAGTTTATGTGGAGACCCAGTACTTC. Translation: CASSQGLATVYVETQYF.

V and J are TRBV30 and TRBJ1-1; TRBD1 agrees at 10 bases. The CDR3 length is 14 residues. The J segment lost 4 bases and the V segment lost 3 bases, leaving 5 bases of the junction unmatched. CDR1 and CDR2 (germline): GTSNPN, SVGIG (reference sequence). In DNA, the CDR3 is TGTGCCTGGAGCCCGGGACAGGGGACCACTGAAGCTTTCTTT. Protein sequence: CAWSPGQGTTEAFF.

The chain's CDR3 is CSVDKDRVSTEAFF. CDR3 DNA: TGCAGCGTTGACAAGGACAGGGTCAGCACTGAAGCTTTCTTT. The chain recombines TRBV29-1 with TRBJ1-1; 8 bases agree with TRBD1. CDR1 is SQVTM, CDR2 ANQGSEA, per germline. CDR3 length: 14 amino acids. The V and J ends lost 3 bases and 4 bases, in that order; junction bases with no gene match: 7.

The V gene is TRBV6-5, the J gene TRBJ2-2, with 15 bases identical to TRBD2. V lost 7 bases, J lost 6 bases, and 3 bases stayed unmatched. The CDR3 consists of 15 residues. The germline CDR1 and CDR2 sequences are MNHEY and SVGAGI. CDR3 coding DNA: TGTGCCAGCACTCGGACTAGCGGGGGGGCCGGGGAGCTGTTTTTT. It specifies CASTRTSGGAGELFF.

J is TRBJ2-7 and V is TRBV28, with 7 bases matching TRBD1. Germline trimming cut 2 bases from V and 3 bases from J; bases unmatched to any gene: 13. The CDR3 covers 17 residues. CDR1 and CDR2 from the germline V gene are MDHEN and SYDVKM. CDR3 nucleotides: TGTGCCAGCAGTTTAGGGGACCCAGCGAGGGGGCACTACGAGCAGTACTTC. Encoded protein: CASSLGDPARGHYEQYF.